One TCR beta chain is described in this entry. The antigen is undetermined. The sample originates from a study of T-cell reconstitution after alpha-beta-depleted transplantation in children. The study's findings and limits: The authors attributed T-cell counts and diversity one year after transplant mostly to newly produced T cells. Surviving recipient T cells and thymic progenitors produced the high day-60 TCRbeta diversity seen in some patients. Reportedly, only several hundred clones from non-depleted graft cells drove alpha-beta T-cell counts at about two months.

Unique molecular identifiers were incorporated into the prepared TCRbeta library. TCRdb re-derived calls from the PCR reads in MiXCR, one entry per CDR3 protein. The data contain 350,000 to 500,000 distinct CDR3 sequences, 43% of them singletons. V was pared by 5 bases and J by 8 bases, with 15 bases of the junction left unmatched. CDR3 size: 17 residues. The V gene's germline CDR1 is LGHDT and CDR2 YNNKEL (reference sequence). The chain is built from TRBV3-1 and TRBJ2-4; TRBD2 matches at 10 bases. The sequences come from PBMCs, collected before TCRalphabeta/CD19-depleted stem cell transplant. The TCR was taken from a girl between 2 and 10 years old with aplastic anemia, due to receive a stem cell transplant. The CDR3 region has the DNA TGTGCCAGCAGCAAAGTCTTGGCTAGCGGGAGTAGGCACATTCAGTACTTC. Translating it yields CASSKVLASGSRHIQYF.